This T cell receptor (beta chain) originates from a study of T cell changes during pregnancy in multiple sclerosis. Generated by immunoSEQ multiplex PCR, the TCRdb table keeps only in-frame clones and is missing some. The data contain about 67,000 clones, roughly nine tenths of them singletons. The V and J ends lost 4 bases and 4 bases respectively, with 11 bases between them. The V gene's germline CDR1 is SNHLY and CDR2 FYNNEI. The CDR3 loop spans 14 amino acids. Sequenced material: peripheral blood, taken in the second trimester of pregnancy. This chain connects TRBV2 to TRBJ2-1; tentative D call: TRBD1 (6 bases). The sequence came from a female donor with multiple sclerosis, enrolled in a pregnancy study. CDR3 loop: CASSAGQEYNEQFF. In DNA, the CDR3 is TGTGCCAGCAGTGCGGGACAAGAATACAATGAGCAGTTCTTC.